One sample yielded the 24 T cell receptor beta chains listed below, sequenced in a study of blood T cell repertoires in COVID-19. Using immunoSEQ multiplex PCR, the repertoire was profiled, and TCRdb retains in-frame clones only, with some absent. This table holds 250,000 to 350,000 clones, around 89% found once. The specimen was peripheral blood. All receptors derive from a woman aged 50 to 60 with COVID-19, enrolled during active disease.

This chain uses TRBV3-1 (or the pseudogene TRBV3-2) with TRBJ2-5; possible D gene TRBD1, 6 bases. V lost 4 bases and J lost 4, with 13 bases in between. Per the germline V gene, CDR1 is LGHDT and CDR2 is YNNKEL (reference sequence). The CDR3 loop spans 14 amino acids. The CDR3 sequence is CASSRAGDPETQYF. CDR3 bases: TGTGCCAGCAGCCGCGCAGGGGATCCAGAGACCCAGTACTTC.

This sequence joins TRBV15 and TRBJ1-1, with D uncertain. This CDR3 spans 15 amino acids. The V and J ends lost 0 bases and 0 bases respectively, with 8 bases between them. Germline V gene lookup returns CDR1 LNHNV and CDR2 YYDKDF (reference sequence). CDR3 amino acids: CATSRDHNMNTEAFF. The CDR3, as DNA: TGTGCCACCAGCAGAGATCACAATATGAACACTGAAGCTTTCTTT.

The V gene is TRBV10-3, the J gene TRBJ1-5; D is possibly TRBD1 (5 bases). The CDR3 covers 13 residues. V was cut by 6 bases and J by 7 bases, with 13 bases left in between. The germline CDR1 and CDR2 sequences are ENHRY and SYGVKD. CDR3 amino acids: CAIRGAPAQPQHF. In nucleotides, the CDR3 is TGTGCCATCAGAGGGGCCCCTGCGCAGCCCCAGCATTTT.

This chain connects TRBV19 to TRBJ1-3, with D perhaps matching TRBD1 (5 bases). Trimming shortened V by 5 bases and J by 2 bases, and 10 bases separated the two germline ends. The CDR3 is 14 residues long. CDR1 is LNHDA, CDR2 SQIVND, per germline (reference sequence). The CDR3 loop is CASSLAGTGNTIYF. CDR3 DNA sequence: TGTGCCAGTAGTTTGGCAGGGACTGGAAACACCATATATTTT. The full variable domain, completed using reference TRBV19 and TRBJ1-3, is DGGITQSPKYLFRKEGQNVTLSCEQNLNHDAMYWYRQDPGQGLRLIYYSQIVNDFQKGDIAEGYSVSREKKESFPLTVTSAQKNPTAFYLCASSLAGTGNTIYFGEGSWLTVV.

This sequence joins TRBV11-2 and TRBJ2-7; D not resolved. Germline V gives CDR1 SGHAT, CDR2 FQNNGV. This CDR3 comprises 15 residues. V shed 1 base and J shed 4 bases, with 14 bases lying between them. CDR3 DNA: TGTGCCAGCAGCTTAGGTGAGACTCCTGGGTACGAGCAGTACTTC. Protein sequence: CASSLGETPGYEQYF.

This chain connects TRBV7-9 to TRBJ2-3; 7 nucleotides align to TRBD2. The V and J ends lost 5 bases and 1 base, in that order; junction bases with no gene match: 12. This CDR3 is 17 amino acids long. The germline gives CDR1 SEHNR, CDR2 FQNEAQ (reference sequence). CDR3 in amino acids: CASSQIVAGLRTDTQYF. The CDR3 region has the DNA TGTGCCAGCAGCCAAATTGTGGCGGGACTACGCACAGATACGCAGTATTTT.

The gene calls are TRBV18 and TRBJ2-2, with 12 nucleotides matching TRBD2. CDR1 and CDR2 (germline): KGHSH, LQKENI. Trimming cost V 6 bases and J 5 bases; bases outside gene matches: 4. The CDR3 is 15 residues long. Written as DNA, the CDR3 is TGTGCCAGCTCGGCCGGGACTAGCGGGACCGGGGAGCTGTTTTTT. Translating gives CASSAGTSGTGELFF.

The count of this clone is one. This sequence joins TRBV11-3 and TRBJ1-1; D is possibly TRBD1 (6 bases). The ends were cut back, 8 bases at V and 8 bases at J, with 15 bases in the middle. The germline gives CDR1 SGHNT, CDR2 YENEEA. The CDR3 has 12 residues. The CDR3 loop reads CASGTQGREAFF. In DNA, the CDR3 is TGTGCCAGCGGGACACAGGGACGGGAAGCTTTCTTT.

The CDR3 reads CASSLDLAGGLPLEQYF. The CDR3 DNA reads TGTGCCAGCAGCTTGGATTTAGCGGGAGGCCTCCCCCTAGAGCAGTACTTC. This rearrangement joins TRBV5-5 to TRBJ2-7; 10 bases align to TRBD2. CDR3 size: 17 residues. CDR1 is SGHKS and CDR2 is YYEKEE in the germline V gene (reference sequence). After removal of 0 bases from V and 7 bases from J, the junction contained 13 bases not matched to a gene.

CDR3 loop: CASSRDRERSPLHF. In DNA, the CDR3 is TGTGCCAGCAGCCGGGACAGGGAAAGATCACCCCTCCACTTT. This chain joins TRBV5-4 and TRBJ1-6; TRBD1 agrees at 9 bases. V gave up 4 bases and J gave up 10 bases; unmatched junction bases: 6. Germline-derived CDR1 and CDR2 are SGHNT and YYREEE (reference sequence). CDR3 size: 14 residues.

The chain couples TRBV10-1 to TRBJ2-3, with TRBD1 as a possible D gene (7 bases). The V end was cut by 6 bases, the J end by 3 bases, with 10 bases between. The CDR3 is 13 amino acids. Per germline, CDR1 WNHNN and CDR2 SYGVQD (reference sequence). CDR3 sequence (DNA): TGCGCCAGCAGCCAGGGGGGAACAGATACGCAGTATTTT. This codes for CASSQGGTDTQYF.

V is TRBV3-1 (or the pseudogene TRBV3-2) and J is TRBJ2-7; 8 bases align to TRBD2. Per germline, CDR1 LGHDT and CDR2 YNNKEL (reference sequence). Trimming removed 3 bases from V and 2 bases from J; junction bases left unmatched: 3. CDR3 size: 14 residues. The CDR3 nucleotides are TGTGCCAGCAGCCAGGGTAGCGGGACCTACGAGCAGTACTTC. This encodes CASSQGSGTYEQYF.

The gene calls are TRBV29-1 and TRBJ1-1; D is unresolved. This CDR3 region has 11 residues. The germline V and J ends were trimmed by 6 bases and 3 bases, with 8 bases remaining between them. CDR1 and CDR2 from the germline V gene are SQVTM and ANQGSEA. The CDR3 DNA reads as TGCAGCGTACGGGGATACACTGAAGCTTTCTTT. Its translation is CSVRGYTEAFF.

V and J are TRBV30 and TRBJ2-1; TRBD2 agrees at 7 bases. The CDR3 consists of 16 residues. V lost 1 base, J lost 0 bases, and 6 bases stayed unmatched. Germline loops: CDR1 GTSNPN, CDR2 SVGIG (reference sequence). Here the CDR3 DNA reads TGTGCCTGGAGTGGGGTGGGAGGGAACTCCTACAATGAGCAGTTCTTC. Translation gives CAWSGVGGNSYNEQFF. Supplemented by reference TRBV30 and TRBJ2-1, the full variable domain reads SQTIHQWPATLVQPVGSPLSLECTVEGTSNPNLYWYRQAAGRGLQLLFYSVGIGQISSEVPQNLSASRPQDRQFILSSKKLLLSDSGFYLCAWSGVGGNSYNEQFFGPGTRLTVL.

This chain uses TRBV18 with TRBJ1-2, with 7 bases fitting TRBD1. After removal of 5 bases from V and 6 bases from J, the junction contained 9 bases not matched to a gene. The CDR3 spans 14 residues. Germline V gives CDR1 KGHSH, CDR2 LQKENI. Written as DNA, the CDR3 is TGTGCCAGCTCAACGACGGACAGGCCGGATGGCTACACCTTC. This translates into CASSTTDRPDGYTF.

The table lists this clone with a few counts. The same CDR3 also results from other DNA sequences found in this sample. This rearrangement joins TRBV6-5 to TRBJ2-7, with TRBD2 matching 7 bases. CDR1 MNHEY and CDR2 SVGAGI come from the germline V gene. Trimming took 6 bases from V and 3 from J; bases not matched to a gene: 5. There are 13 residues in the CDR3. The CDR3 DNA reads TGTGCCAGCAGCCCGACGGGGGGCTACGAGCAGTACTTC. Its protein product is CASSPTGGYEQYF.

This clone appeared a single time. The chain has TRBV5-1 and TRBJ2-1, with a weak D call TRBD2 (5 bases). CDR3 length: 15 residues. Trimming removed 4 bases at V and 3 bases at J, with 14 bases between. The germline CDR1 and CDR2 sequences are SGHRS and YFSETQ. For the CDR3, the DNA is TGCGCCAGCAGCCTGACTACCAAAAACTACAATGAGCAGTTCTTC. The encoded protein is CASSLTTKNYNEQFF.

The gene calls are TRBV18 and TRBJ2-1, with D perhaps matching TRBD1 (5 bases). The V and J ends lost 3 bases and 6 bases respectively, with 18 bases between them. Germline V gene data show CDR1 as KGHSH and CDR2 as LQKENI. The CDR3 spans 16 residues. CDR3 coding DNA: TGTGCCAGCTCACCGCGGCAGGGTATTTTCGGCAATGAGCAGTTCTTC. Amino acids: CASSPRQGIFGNEQFF.

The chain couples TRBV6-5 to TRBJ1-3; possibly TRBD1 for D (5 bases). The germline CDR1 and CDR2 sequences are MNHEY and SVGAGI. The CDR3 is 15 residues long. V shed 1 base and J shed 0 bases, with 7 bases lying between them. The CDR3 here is CASSYWTSSGNTIYF. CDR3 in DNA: TGTGCCAGCAGTTACTGGACAAGCTCTGGAAACACCATATATTTT.

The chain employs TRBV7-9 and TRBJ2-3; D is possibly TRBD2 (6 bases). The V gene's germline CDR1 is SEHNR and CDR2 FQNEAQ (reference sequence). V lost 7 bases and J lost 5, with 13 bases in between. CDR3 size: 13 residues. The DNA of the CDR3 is TGTGCCAGCACCTCGGGGGTTAGAGATACGCAGTATTTT. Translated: CASTSGVRDTQYF.

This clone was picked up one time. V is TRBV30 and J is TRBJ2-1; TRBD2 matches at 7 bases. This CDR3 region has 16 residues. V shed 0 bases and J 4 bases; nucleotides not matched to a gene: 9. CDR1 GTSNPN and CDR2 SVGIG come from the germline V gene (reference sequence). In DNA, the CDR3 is TGTGCCTGGAGTGTACCGGGTAGCGGGCGTTACAATGAGCAGTTCTTC. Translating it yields CAWSVPGSGRYNEQFF.

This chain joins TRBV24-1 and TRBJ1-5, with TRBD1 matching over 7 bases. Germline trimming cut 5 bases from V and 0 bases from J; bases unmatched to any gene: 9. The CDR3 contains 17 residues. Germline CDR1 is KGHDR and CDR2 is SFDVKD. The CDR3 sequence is CATSGTRGTDSNQPQHF. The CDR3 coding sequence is TGTGCCACCAGTGGGACCCGGGGGACAGATAGCAATCAGCCCCAGCATTTT.

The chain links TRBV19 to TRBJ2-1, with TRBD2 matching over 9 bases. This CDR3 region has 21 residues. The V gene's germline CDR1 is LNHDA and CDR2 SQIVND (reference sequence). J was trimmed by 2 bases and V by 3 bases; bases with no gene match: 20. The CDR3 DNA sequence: TGTGCCAGTAGTATTAATTCGGCTAGCGGGATTATCAGATACCCCTACAATGAGCAGTTCTTC. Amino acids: CASSINSASGIIRYPYNEQFF. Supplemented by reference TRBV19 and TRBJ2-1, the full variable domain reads DGGITQSPKYLFRKEGQNVTLSCEQNLNHDAMYWYRQDPGQGLRLIYYSQIVNDFQKGDIAEGYSVSREKKESFPLTVTSAQKNPTAFYLCASSINSASGIIRYPYNEQFFGPGTRLTVL.

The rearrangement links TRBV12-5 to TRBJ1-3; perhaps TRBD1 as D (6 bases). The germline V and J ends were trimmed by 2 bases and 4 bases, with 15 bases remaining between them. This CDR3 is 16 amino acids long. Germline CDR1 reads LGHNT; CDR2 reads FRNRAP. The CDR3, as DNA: TGTGCTAGTGGTTTGCCGAGGGGGTATTCCGGAAACACCATATATTTT. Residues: CASGLPRGYSGNTIYF.